This T cell receptor beta chain was recovered during a study of OX40 agonist ivuxolimab in advanced cancers. For context, the study as a whole: The costimulatory receptor OX40 (CD134) was targeted by ivuxolimab, a fully human IgG2 agonistic monoclonal antibody. Intravenous ivuxolimab was administered to patients every 2 weeks at six dose levels: 0.01, 0.1, 0.3, 1.5, 3 and 10 mg/kg. Of the roughly 54 dose-escalation patients, hepatocellular carcinoma was present in some 19, melanoma in approximately 15, renal cell carcinoma in 9 and head and neck cancer in 9. In the dose-escalation cohort, more than 75% of patients were male, and the mean age was approximately 60 years, with a range of about 20 to 90. Prior anti-PD-1, anti-PD-L1 or anti-CTLA-4 therapy was permitted, and 30% to 50% of dose-escalation patients had received checkpoint inhibitors. Partial responses were achieved by three dose-escalation patients, of whom one had hepatocellular carcinoma and two had cutaneous melanoma. The point of sequencing TCRbeta in the periphery was to test whether ivuxolimab changed TCR sequence diversity and drove clonal T-cell expansion. The monotherapy dose-escalation portion (N ≈ 52 patients) of the phase I ivuxolimab trial is reported in the paper.

The trim is 5 bases for V and 1 base for J, with a gap of 14 bases between the germline ends. Taken from cysteine to phenylalanine, the CDR3 has 15 residues. Only CDR3 DNA is held: 45 bases, read in frame from base 1. From the germline V gene, CDR1 is KGHSH and CDR2 is LQKENI. Overall study results and their limits: Low levels of normalized T-cell clonal expansion were also shown by some nonresponding patients. Clonal expansion of both CD4+ and CD8+ blood T cells was observed from baseline to week 6 at doses 0.1 to 3.0 mg/kg. After ivuxolimab, more expanded clones were found on average in CD8+ T cells than in CD4+ T cells. Partial responders in the 0.1-3.0 mg/kg groups had among the lowest normalized peripheral clonal expansion, especially among CD8+ T cells. Which antigens the clonally expanded peripheral T cells were specific for was not determined.

The trial excluded patients who had a history of autoimmune disease or were on systemic immunosuppression. In every dose cohort, peripheral blood was drawn for TCR sequencing at baseline, cycle 4 day 1, and cycle 7 day 1. The samples were taken from a phase I, first-in-human, multicenter, open-label dose-escalation trial of ivuxolimab. Adults with locally advanced or metastatic melanoma, renal cell carcinoma, hepatocellular carcinoma or head and neck squamous cell carcinoma were enrolled in the trial. Before TCR sequencing, CD4+ and CD8+ T cells were separately sorted from peripheral blood. With respect to this clone: What antigen it recognizes has not been identified. No qualities accompany the bases; no much larger clone lies one base away.

Genomic DNA was extracted from sorted cells for sequencing of the TCRbeta CDR3 region. TCRbeta CDR3 regions were sequenced using the immunoSEQ Assay. The table was pulled from immuneACCESS by TCRdb, which kept in-frame rearrangements only. Such tables lose some clones; where checked, under half of the loss comes from unresolved V genes, and the rest has no known cause. The sample table contains approximately 57,000 clones; only one count was recorded for about 81% of them. The ten largest clones capture 0.75% of the sample. Sample: CD4+ or CD8+ T cells sorted from blood, taken in a trial of the OX40 agonist ivuxolimab. The clonotype originates from an adult with an advanced solid tumor such as melanoma, head and neck, liver or kidney cancer. Rearrangement joined TRBV18 to TRBJ1-1; the D gene is unclear. The CDR3 protein sequence reads: CASSYGVDKNTEAFF. Read as DNA, the sequence is TGTGCCAGCTCATATGGGGTAGACAAGAACACTGAAGCTTTCTTT.